This TCR beta chain was profiled in a study of cytomegalovirus exposure and HLA in healthy donors. Study-wide points: A later look showed TCR association rates differing by HLA locus, highest for DRB1 and lowest for HLA-C. Cytomegalovirus association was listed for around 180 TCR beta chains. Most TCR sequences were uncommon, yet certain public TCRs appeared in many donors.

The V and J ends lost 0 bases and 3 bases respectively, with 10 bases between them. The CDR3 covers 15 residues. Germline loops: CDR1 SGHKS, CDR2 YYEKEE (reference sequence). Regarding donors, all were healthy bone marrow donors. As for this clone: The antigen is not known.

The PCR contained 60 Vbeta and 13 Jbeta primers. Libraries were prepared by immunoSEQ multiplex PCR; TCRdb keeps only in-frame clonotypes and omits some of them. This sample has over 80,000 clones, with roughly four fifths found just once. Sequencing used PBMCs. The receptor's source is a middle-aged man in good health and CMV-seropositive. The chain uses TRBV5-5 and TRBJ1-5, with a possible D match to TRBD1 (5 bases). CDR3: CASSLGQTNNQPQHF. Written as DNA, the CDR3 is TGTGCCAGCAGCTTGGGACAGACGAACAATCAGCCCCAGCATTTT.